The sample holds many counts of the clone carrying this T cell receptor beta chain. The sample originates from a study of metastatic and nonmetastatic thyroid tumors. On the study more broadly: Repertoires of blood and of tissue (tumor or nodule) from malignant and benign thyroid patients were compared.

Original analysis: CDR3 was compared across clinicopathological groups, and the resulting differences were used to build a distant-metastasis classifier for papillary thyroid cancer. TCRdb ran MiXCR on the PCR reads. The V and J calls and clone size come from TCRdb's table, not from the authors' own analysis. The table includes roughly 25,000 clones, 15% detected once. This CDR3 has 10 amino acids. The germline V gene encodes CDR1 SQVTM and CDR2 ANQGSEA. Trimming removed 4 bases from V and 5 bases from J, with 5 bases in between. Nobody among the patients had been given any treatment before thyroid surgery.

V and J are TRBV29-1 and TRBJ2-5; D might be TRBD2 (5 bases). The source is a female donor with papillary thyroid cancer or a benign thyroid nodule (not recorded which). Some clones in this sample may be carry-over from other donors' samples. The sample consisted of blood. CDR3 sequence reads: CSVGEETQYF. DNA of the CDR3: TGCAGCGTTGGGGAGGAGACCCAGTACTTC.